This T cell receptor (beta chain) was captured in a study of control samples from healthy donors and cancer patients. Profiling relied on immunoSEQ multiplex PCR, and the TCRdb table lists in-frame clones only, not all of them. The sample contains approximately 100,000 clones, roughly 88% of which appear only once. The CDR3 is 13 amino acids. Germline CDR1 is SGHRS and CDR2 is YFSETQ. J lost 4 bases, V lost 3 bases, and 2 bases had no gene match. The sample was blood. The chain recombines TRBV5-1 with TRBJ2-7; 9 nucleotides match TRBD1. The TCR comes from a man aged 30-40 years in good health. This CDR3 is CASSWDREYEQYF. Written as DNA, the CDR3 is TGCGCCAGCAGCTGGGACAGGGAGTACGAGCAGTACTTC.